This TCR beta chain originates from a study of T cell changes during pregnancy in multiple sclerosis. Trimming cost V 2 bases and J 1 base; bases outside gene matches: 8. From germline, CDR1 is SGHVS and CDR2 FNYEAQ. This CDR3 contains 17 residues. TCRdb keeps only in-frame clones here, not all; method: immunoSEQ multiplex PCR. The table lists tens of thousands of clones, roughly 89% of them singletons. This sequence joins TRBV7-6 and TRBJ1-1; TRBD1 matches at 9 bases. This sequence was found in a female donor in good health, enrolled as a control in a pregnancy study. Here the sequenced sample was peripheral blood, taken after pregnancy. In DNA form, the CDR3 reads TGTGCCAGCAGCTTAAAATACAGGGGGCGTGCGAACACTGAAGCTTTCTTT. This translates into CASSLKYRGRANTEAFF. The full variable domain, with the rest looked up from reference TRBV7-6 and TRBJ1-1, is GAGVSQSPRYKVTKRGQDVALRCDPISGHVSLYWYRQALGQGPEFLTYFNYEAQQDKSGLPNDRFSAERPEGSISTLTIQRTEQRDSAMYRCASSLKYRGRANTEAFFGQGTRLTVV.